This TCR beta chain was observed in a study of T-cell reconstitution after alpha-beta-depleted transplantation in children. Note on this clonotype: One end of the junction fails to match germline, which may point to a read error.

The authors prepared the TCRbeta library with unique molecular identifiers. TCRdb reanalysed the PCR reads using MiXCR and keeps one entry per CDR3 protein. The table records 400,000 to 500,000 distinct CDR3 sequences, roughly a tenth of them present only once. The CDR3 runs to 14 residues. From germline, CDR1 is DFQATT and CDR2 SNEGSKA (reference sequence). The source is a human donor who donated a stem cell graft to a child with acute myeloid leukemia. This sample comprised PBMCs from the stem cell graft donor, obtained from the stem cell graft. V and J are TRBV20-1 and TRBJ2-1; 7 nucleotides agree with TRBD2. This chain's CDR3 is CSALAGVTYNAQFF. CDR3 DNA sequence: TGCAGTGCTCTGGCGGGAGTAACATACAATGCGCAGTTCTTC.